The subject of this entry is one T cell receptor (beta chain). Its target is not known. The source of the sample is a study of shared clonotypes between healthy human individuals. Study outcomes and limitations: Larger richness was generally estimated for naive than memory subsets.

V lost 3 bases and J lost 4; bases outside the gene matches: 0. Germline V gene sequence: CDR1 MNHEY, CDR2 SMNVEV (reference sequence). This CDR3 has 13 residues. Clones were read by immunoSEQ multiplex PCR, and TCRdb kept only the in-frame ones, dropping some. The sample lists about 2.4 million clones; around nine tenths were seen once. The chain recombines TRBV27 with TRBJ2-5; TRBD2 matches at 9 bases. Sequencing was performed on naive CD4+ T cells sorted from blood. The subset denotes: CD45RA+ positively selected. The origin of this receptor is a man between 18 and 35 years old in good health. CDR3 in DNA: TGTGCCAGCAGTTTTAGCGGGAGAGAGACCCAGTACTTC. Amino acid sequence: CASSFSGRETQYF.